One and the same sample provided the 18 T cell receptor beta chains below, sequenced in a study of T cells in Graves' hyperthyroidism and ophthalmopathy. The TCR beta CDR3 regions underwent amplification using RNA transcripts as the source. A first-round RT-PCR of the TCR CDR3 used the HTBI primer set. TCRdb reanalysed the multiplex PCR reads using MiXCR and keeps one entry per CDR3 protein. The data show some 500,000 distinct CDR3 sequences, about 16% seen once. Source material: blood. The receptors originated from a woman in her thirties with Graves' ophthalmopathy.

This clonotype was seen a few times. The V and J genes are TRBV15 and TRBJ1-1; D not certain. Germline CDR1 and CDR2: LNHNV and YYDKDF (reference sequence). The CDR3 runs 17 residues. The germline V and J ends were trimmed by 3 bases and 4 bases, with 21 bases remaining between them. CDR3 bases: TGTGCCACCAGCAGCCTCTTTGGGCAGGCCAGGACCACTGAAGCTTTCTTT. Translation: CATSSLFGQARTTEAFF.

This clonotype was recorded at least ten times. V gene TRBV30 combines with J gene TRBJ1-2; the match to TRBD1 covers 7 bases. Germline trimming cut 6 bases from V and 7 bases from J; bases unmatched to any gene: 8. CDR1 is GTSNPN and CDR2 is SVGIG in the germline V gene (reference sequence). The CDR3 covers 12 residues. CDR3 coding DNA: TGTGCCTGTACGACAGGGAGTAGTGGCTACACCTTC. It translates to CACTTGSSGYTF.

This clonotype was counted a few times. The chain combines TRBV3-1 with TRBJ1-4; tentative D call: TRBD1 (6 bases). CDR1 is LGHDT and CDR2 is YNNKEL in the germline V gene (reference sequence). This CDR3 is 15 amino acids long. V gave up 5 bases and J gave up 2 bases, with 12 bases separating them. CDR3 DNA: TGTGCCAGCAGCTCAATTGGGGGCACTAATGAAAAACTGTTTTTT. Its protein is CASSSIGGTNEKLFF. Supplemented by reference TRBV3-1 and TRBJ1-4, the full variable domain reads DTAVSQTPKYLVTQMGNDKSIKCEQNLGHDTMYWYKQDSKKFLKIMFSYNNKELIINETVPNRFSPKSPDKAHLNLHINSLELGDSAVYFCASSSIGGTNEKLFFGSGTQLSVL.

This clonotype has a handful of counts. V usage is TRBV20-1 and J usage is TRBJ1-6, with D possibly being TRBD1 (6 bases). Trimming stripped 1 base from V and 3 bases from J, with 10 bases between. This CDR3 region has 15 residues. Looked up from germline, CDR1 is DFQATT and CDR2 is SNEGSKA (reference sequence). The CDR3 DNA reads TGCAGTGCTAGAGCCCCGGGACACTATAATTCACCCCTCCACTTT. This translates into CSARAPGHYNSPLHF.

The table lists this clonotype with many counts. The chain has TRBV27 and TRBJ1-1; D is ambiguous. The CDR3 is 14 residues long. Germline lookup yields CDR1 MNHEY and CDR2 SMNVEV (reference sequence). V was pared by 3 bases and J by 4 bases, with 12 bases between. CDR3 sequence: CASSLSLGFTEAFF. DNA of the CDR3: TGTGCCAGCAGTTTGTCCCTGGGGTTCACTGAAGCTTTCTTT.

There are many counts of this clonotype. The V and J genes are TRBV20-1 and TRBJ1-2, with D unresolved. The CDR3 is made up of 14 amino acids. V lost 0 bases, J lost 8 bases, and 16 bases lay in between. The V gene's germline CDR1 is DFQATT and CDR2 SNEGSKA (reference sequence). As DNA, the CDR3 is TGCAGTGCTAGAGATACCCACGCCCTACAGGGCTACACCTTC. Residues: CSARDTHALQGYTF.

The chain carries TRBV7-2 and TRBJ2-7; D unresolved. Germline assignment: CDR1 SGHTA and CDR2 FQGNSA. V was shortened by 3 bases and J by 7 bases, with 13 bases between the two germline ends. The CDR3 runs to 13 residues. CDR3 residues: CASSFQLDAEQYF. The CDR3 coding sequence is TGTGCCAGCAGCTTTCAACTTGACGCAGAGCAGTACTTC.

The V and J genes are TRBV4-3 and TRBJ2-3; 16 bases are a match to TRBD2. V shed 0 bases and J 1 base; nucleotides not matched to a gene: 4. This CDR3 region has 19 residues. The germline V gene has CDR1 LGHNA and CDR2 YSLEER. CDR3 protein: CASSQDRGTSGRGTDTQYF. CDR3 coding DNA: TGCGCCAGCAGCCAAGATCGGGGGACTAGCGGGAGGGGCACAGATACGCAGTATTTT.

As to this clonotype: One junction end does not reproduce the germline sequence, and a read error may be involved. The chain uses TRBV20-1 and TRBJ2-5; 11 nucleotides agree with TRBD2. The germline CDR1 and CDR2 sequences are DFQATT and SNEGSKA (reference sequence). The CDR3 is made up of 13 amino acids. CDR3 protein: CNARTSGQETQYF. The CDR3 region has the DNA TGCAATGCTCGGACTAGCGGGCAAGAGACCCAGTACTTC.

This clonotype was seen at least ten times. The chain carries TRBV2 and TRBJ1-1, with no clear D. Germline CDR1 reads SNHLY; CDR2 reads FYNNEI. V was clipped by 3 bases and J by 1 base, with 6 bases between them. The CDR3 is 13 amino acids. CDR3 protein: CASSDAANTEAFF. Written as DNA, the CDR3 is TGTGCCAGCAGTGATGCAGCGAACACTGAAGCTTTCTTT.

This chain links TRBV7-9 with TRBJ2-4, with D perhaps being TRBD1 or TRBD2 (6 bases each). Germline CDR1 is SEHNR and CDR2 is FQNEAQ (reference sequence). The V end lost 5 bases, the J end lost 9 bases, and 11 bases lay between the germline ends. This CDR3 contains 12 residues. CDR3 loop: CASSQGTGIQYF. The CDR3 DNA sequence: TGTGCCAGCAGCCAGGGGACTGGCATTCAGTACTTC.

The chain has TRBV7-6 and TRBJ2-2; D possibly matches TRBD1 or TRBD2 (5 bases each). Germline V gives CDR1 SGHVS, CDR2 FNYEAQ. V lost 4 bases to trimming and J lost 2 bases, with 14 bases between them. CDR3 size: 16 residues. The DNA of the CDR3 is TGTGCCAGCAGCTGGTCCCGGGGCCAAAACACCGGGGAGCTGTTTTTT. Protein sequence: CASSWSRGQNTGELFF.

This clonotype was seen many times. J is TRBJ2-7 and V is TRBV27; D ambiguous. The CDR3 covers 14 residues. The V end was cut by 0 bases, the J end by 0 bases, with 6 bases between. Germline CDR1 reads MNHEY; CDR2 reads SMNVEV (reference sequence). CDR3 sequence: CASSLSRFSYEQYF. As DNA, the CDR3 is TGTGCCAGCAGTTTATCGAGATTCTCCTACGAGCAGTACTTC.

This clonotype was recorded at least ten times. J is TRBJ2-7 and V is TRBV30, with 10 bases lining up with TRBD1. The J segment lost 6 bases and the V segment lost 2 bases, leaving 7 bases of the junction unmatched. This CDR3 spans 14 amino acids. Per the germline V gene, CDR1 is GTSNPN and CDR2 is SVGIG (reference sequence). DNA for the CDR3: TGTGCCTGGAGTCGTGGGACAGGGGCTAGCGAGCAGTACTTC. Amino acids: CAWSRGTGASEQYF.

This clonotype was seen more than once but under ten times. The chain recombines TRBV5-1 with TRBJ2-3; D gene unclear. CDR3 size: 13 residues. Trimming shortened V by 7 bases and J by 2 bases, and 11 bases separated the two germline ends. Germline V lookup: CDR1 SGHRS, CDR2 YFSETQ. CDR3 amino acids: CASGILNTDTQYF. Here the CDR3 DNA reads TGCGCCAGCGGCATTCTGAACACAGATACGCAGTATTTT.

CDR3 nucleotide sequence: TGTGCCAGCAGTCTTGCCCCCCCCGGCAGGAGTGGAAACACCATATATTTT. Encoded protein: CASSLAPPGRSGNTIYF. This chain joins TRBV2 and TRBJ1-3; D unresolved. The CDR3 covers 17 residues. V shed 5 bases and J shed 3 bases, with 20 bases lying between them. Germline V gene data show CDR1 as SNHLY and CDR2 as FYNNEI.

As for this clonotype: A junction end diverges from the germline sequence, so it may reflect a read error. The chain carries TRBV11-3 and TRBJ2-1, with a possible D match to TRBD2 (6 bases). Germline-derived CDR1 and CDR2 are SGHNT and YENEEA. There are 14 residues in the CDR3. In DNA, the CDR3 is TGTGCCAGCAGCTTAGAGGGACTGGATCATGAACAGTTCTTC. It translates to CASSLEGLDHEQFF.

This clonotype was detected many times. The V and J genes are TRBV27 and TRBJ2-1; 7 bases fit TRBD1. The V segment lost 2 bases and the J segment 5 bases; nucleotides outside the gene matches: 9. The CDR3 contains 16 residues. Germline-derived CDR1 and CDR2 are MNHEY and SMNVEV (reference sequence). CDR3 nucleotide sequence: TGTGCCAGCAGTTTAAGGGGGCCCCTAAGGGACAATGAGCAGTTCTTC. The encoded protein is CASSLRGPLRDNEQFF.